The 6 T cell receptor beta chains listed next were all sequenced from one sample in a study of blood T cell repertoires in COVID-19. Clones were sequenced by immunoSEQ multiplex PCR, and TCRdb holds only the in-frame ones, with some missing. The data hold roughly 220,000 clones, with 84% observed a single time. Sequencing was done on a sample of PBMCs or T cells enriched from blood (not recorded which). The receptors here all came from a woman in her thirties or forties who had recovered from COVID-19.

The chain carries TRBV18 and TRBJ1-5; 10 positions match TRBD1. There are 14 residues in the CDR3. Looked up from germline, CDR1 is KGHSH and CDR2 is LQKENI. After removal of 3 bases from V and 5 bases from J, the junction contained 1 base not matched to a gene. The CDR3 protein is CASSPGTGDQPQHF. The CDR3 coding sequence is TGTGCCAGCTCACCCGGGACAGGGGATCAGCCCCAGCATTTT.

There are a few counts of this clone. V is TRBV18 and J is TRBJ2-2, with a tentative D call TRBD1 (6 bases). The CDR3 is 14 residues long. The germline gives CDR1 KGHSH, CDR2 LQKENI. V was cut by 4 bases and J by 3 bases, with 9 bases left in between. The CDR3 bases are TGTGCCAGCTCACAGGGGGTTGACACCGGGGAGCTGTTTTTT. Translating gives CASSQGVDTGELFF.

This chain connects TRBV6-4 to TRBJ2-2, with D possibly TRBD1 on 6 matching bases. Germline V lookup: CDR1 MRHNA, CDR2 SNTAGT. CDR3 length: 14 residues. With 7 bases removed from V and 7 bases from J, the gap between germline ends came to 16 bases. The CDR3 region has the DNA TGTGCCAGCACTGAAGAACAGGGCGACGGGGAGCTGTTTTTT. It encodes CASTEEQGDGELFF.

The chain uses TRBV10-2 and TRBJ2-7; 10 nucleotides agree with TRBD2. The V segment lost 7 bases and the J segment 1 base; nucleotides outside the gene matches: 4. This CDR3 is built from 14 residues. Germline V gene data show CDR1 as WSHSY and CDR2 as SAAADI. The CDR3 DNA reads TGCGCCAGCACCGAGACTAGCGGGTCCTACGAGCAGTACTTC. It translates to CASTETSGSYEQYF.

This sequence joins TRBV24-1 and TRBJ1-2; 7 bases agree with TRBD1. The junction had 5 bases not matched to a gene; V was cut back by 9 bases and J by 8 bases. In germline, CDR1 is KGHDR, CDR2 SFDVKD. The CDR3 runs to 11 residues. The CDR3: CATQNRGGYTF. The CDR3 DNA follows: TGTGCCACCCAGAACAGGGGAGGCTACACCTTC.

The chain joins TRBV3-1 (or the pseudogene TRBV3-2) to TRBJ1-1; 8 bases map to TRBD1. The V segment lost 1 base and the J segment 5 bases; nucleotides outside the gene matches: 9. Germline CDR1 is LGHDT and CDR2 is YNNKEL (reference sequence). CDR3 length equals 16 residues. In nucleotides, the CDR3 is TGTGCCAGCAGCCAAGCTTTAAGCGGGACAGGAACTGAAGCTTTCTTT. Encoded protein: CASSQALSGTGTEAFF.